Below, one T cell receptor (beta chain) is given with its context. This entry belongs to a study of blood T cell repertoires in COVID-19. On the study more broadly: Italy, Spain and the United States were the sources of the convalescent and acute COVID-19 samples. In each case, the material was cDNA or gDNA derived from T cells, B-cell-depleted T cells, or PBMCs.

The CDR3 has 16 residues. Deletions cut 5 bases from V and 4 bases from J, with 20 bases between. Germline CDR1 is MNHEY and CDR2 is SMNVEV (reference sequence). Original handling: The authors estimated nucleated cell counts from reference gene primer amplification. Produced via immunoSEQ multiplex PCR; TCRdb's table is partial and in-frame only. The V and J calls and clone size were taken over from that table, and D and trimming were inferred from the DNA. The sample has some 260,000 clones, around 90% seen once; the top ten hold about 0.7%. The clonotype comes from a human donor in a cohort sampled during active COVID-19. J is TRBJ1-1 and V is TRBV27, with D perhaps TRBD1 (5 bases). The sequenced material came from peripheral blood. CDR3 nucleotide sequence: TGTGCCAGCAGTCCCCCCAAAGGATGGGGCGGCACTGAAGCTTTCTTT. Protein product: CASSPPKGWGGTEAFF.